These 21 T cell receptor beta chains share one sample of origin, sequenced in a study of cytomegalovirus exposure and HLA in healthy donors. The PCR was carried out with 60 Vbeta primers and 13 Jbeta primers. Sequencing used immunoSEQ multiplex PCR; TCRdb keeps in-frame clones, though not all of them. The sample holds 80,000 to 95,000 clones; roughly 76% are singletons and the top ten take 1.9%. The specimen was PBMCs. The receptor set was obtained from a woman between 25 and 40 years old in good health and CMV-seronegative.

The chain uses TRBV15 and TRBJ1-3, with D possibly TRBD1 on 5 matching bases. The germline V gene has CDR1 LNHNV and CDR2 YYDKDF (reference sequence). The CDR3 runs to 16 residues. V lost 0 bases, J lost 0 bases, and 9 bases lay in between. This chain's CDR3 is CATSRDVTASGNTIYF. For the CDR3, the DNA is TGTGCCACCAGCAGAGATGTGACAGCCTCTGGAAACACCATATATTTT.

This clone has more than one count but fewer than ten. This chain links TRBV6-5 with TRBJ2-3, with 9 nucleotides matching TRBD1. J gave up 3 bases and V 2 bases, and 6 bases lay outside the gene matches. The length of the CDR3 is 16 residues. Per the germline V gene, CDR1 is MNHEY and CDR2 is SVGAGI. CDR3 DNA: TGTGCCAGCAGTTACGGGGGACAGGGTTTAACAGATACGCAGTATTTT. Its translation is CASSYGGQGLTDTQYF.

This chain uses TRBV5-4 with TRBJ2-3; perhaps TRBD2 as D (6 bases). Per the germline V gene, CDR1 is SGHNT and CDR2 is YYREEE (reference sequence). V was clipped by 6 bases and J by 6 bases, with 20 bases between them. There are 15 residues in the CDR3. In DNA, the CDR3 is TGTGCCAGCACCCCTGGGGGGAGCGGTGGGGATACGCAGTATTTT. Translated, it gives CASTPGGSGGDTQYF.

V usage is TRBV6-1 and J usage is TRBJ1-1, with 10 bases aligning to TRBD1. CDR1 and CDR2 from the germline V gene are MNHNS and SASEGT. CDR3 length: 14 residues. V dropped 4 bases and J dropped 7; count of bases not matched to a gene: 6. The CDR3 DNA follows: TGTGCCAGCAGTGCTAGGGACAGGGGTAATGAAGCTTTCTTT. This translates into CASSARDRGNEAFF.

This chain connects TRBV15 to TRBJ1-1; 7 bases map to TRBD1. After removal of 0 bases from V and 1 base from J, the junction contained 5 bases not matched to a gene. Germline assignment: CDR1 LNHNV and CDR2 YYDKDF (reference sequence). This CDR3 region has 16 residues. The CDR3 is CATSRDYRGWNTEAFF. In DNA, the CDR3 is TGTGCCACCAGCAGAGATTACAGGGGATGGAACACTGAAGCTTTCTTT. Variable domain in full (rest from reference TRBV15 and TRBJ1-1): DAMVIQNPRYQVTQFGKPVTLSCSQTLNHNVMYWYQQKSSQAPKLLFHYYDKDFNNEADTPDNFQSRRPNTSFCFLDIRSPGLGDTAMYLCATSRDYRGWNTEAFFGQGTRLTVV.

The chain links TRBV11-2 to TRBJ1-2; tentative D call: TRBD1 (6 bases). Germline CDR1 is SGHAT and CDR2 is FQNNGV. Trimming cost V 6 bases and J 7 bases, with 18 bases left between them. CDR3 size: 14 residues. The CDR3 loop is CASRAPGGAGGYTF. The CDR3 DNA reads TGTGCCAGCAGGGCGCCGGGGGGCGCCGGTGGCTACACCTTC.

In its sample, this clone was seen once. The chain carries TRBV27 and TRBJ2-2, with 14 bases lining up with TRBD2. Germline assignment: CDR1 MNHEY and CDR2 SMNVEV (reference sequence). After removal of 5 bases from V and 6 bases from J, the junction contained 11 bases not matched to a gene. The CDR3 is 18 amino acids. The CDR3 here is CASSGGTSGSIRAGELFF. The CDR3 nucleotides are TGTGCCAGCAGTGGGGGGACTAGCGGGAGTATTCGCGCCGGGGAGCTGTTTTTT.

V gene TRBV27 combines with J gene TRBJ1-6; D not certain. Germline values: CDR1 MNHEY, CDR2 SMNVEV (reference sequence). Trimming pared 5 bases from V and 11 bases from J, leaving 19 bases between. There are 15 residues in the CDR3. CDR3 DNA: TGTGCCAGCAGTCCCCCCCGCTTACTAAATCCACCCCTCCACTTT. Encoded protein: CASSPPRLLNPPLHF.

The chain carries TRBV28 and TRBJ1-1; D is undetermined. CDR1 MDHEN and CDR2 SYDVKM come from the germline V gene. Trimming stripped 7 bases from V and 0 bases from J, with 9 bases between. The CDR3 totals 13 residues. The CDR3 nucleotides are TGTGCCAGCACTCGGTCCATGAACACTGAAGCTTTCTTT. This encodes CASTRSMNTEAFF.

Remarks on this clone: The sample has other DNA sequences that encode this CDR3 too. This rearrangement joins TRBV28 to TRBJ2-7, with 8 bases lining up with TRBD1. Germline V CDR1 and CDR2: MDHEN, SYDVKM. V gave up 2 bases and J gave up 3 bases; unmatched junction bases: 3. This CDR3 comprises 14 residues. The CDR3 DNA reads TGTGCCAGCAGTTTAAGTGGACAGGGCTACGAGCAGTACTTC. This sequence encodes CASSLSGQGYEQYF.

The CDR3 DNA is TGTGCCAGCAGCTCGGTGGTAGCGGGAGAGGGGGAGCAGTTCTTC. Amino acid sequence: CASSSVVAGEGEQFF. V usage is TRBV4-2 and J usage is TRBJ2-1; 9 positions match TRBD2. With 5 bases clipped from V and 10 bases from J, the junction kept 12 bases outside the gene matches. The CDR3 is made up of 15 amino acids. From germline, CDR1 is LGHNA and CDR2 YNFKEQ.

This clone was seen a handful of times. V gene TRBV14 combines with J gene TRBJ1-6; D not certain. The CDR3 is 15 amino acids. The germline V and J ends were trimmed by 5 bases and 10 bases, with 18 bases remaining between them. Per germline, CDR1 SGHDN and CDR2 FVKESK. In DNA, the CDR3 is TGTGCCAGCAGCTCCCGGGGAAGTTTCGGCTCACCCCTCCACTTT. It yields the protein CASSSRGSFGSPLHF.

The chain is built from TRBV5-1 and TRBJ2-7, with 8 bases fitting TRBD2. Germline V lookup: CDR1 SGHRS, CDR2 YFSETQ. The CDR3 is 15 amino acids. The V gene end was trimmed by 2 bases and the J gene end by 0 bases; junction bases not matched to a gene: 4. In DNA, the CDR3 is TGCGCCAGCAGCTTACTAGCGGCACCCTCCTACGAGCAGTACTTC. Translated: CASSLLAAPSYEQYF.

The chain is built from TRBV30 and TRBJ1-4, with 7 bases matching TRBD1. The ends lost 3 bases at V and 8 bases at J; junction bases unmatched: 9. CDR3 length equals 14 residues. Per germline, CDR1 GTSNPN and CDR2 SVGIG (reference sequence). The CDR3 is CAWSHRGAGEKLFF. In DNA form, the CDR3 reads TGTGCCTGGAGCCACAGGGGCGCAGGAGAAAAACTGTTTTTT.

The chain links TRBV29-1 to TRBJ1-4; D call uncertain. Germline lookup yields CDR1 SQVTM and CDR2 ANQGSEA. The V end was cut by 5 bases, the J end by 4 bases, with 11 bases between. CDR3 length: 13 residues. The CDR3: CSVTNSFNEKLFF. CDR3 nucleotides: TGCAGCGTTACCAACAGCTTTAATGAAAAACTGTTTTTT.

This chain connects TRBV5-1 to TRBJ2-3; D remains unclear. The V and J ends lost 1 base and 4 bases respectively, with 10 bases between them. The CDR3 is 14 residues long. CDR1 and CDR2 (germline): SGHRS, YFSETQ. CDR3 DNA sequence: TGCGCCAGCAGCTTGCAAGTGTCGGCAGATACGCAGTATTTT. Protein product: CASSLQVSADTQYF.

The chain's CDR3 is CASSRTTAAYEQYF. CDR3 nucleotides: TGTGCCAGCAGCCGCACGACAGCCGCCTACGAGCAGTACTTC. The rearrangement uses TRBV6-5 and TRBJ2-7; D is possibly TRBD1 (5 bases). In germline, CDR1 is MNHEY, CDR2 SVGAGI. This CDR3 is 14 amino acids long. V lost 6 bases to trimming and J lost 2 bases, with 14 bases between them.

CDR3 protein: CASRESVDPSNQPQHF. DNA of the CDR3: TGCGCCAGCAGGGAGAGTGTAGACCCTAGCAATCAGCCCCAGCATTTT. V is TRBV5-1 and J is TRBJ1-5; no definite D call. V was cut by 5 bases and J by 0 bases, with 15 bases left in between. Germline V gene sequence: CDR1 SGHRS, CDR2 YFSETQ. The CDR3 spans 16 residues.

The V call is TRBV11-3, the J call TRBJ2-7, with a possible D match to TRBD2 (6 bases). The CDR3 length is 13 residues. V lost 5 bases to trimming and J lost 2 bases, with 10 bases between them. CDR1 is SGHNT and CDR2 is YENEEA in the germline V gene. CDR3 residues: CASSVGGAYEQYF. Written as DNA, the CDR3 is TGTGCCAGCAGCGTCGGCGGGGCCTACGAGCAGTACTTC.

CDR3 in DNA: TGTGCCAGTGGGCGGGCTCCCTGGTCTGGGGCCAACGTCCTGACTTTC. It is translated as CASGRAPWSGANVLTF. The chain has TRBV28 and TRBJ2-6, with D maybe TRBD2 (5 bases). The CDR3 sequence is 16 residues long. Germline loops: CDR1 MDHEN, CDR2 SYDVKM. V dropped 9 bases and J dropped 1 base, with 16 bases sitting between them.

This clone appeared once. This chain uses TRBV7-9 with TRBJ2-7; 16 bases align to TRBD2. The V and J ends lost 5 bases and 2 bases, in that order; junction bases with no gene match: 6. CDR3 length equals 17 residues. Germline V gene lookup returns CDR1 SEHNR and CDR2 FQNEAQ (reference sequence). Here the CDR3 DNA reads TGTGCCAGCAGCAAGGGACTAGCGGGAGGGTGGGCCTACGAGCAGTACTTC. It is translated as CASSKGLAGGWAYEQYF.